The 13 T cell receptor beta chains given below trace back to one sample, sequenced in a study of early T cells in non-severe SARS-CoV-2 infection. In TCRdb, the 5' RACE reads were re-called with MiXCR into one record per CDR3 protein. Of some 30,000 distinct CDR3 sequences in the sample, roughly 5.8% were seen once. The specimen sequenced was whole blood. The receptors shown here come from an adult who was a healthcare worker with PCR-confirmed SARS-CoV-2 infection or an uninfected control (not recorded which).

By its share, this clonotype is medium-sized. The chain has TRBV4-1 and TRBJ2-7; D gene uncertain. This CDR3 is built from 19 residues. Trimming pared 0 bases from V and 2 bases from J, leaving 23 bases between. Germline CDR1 is MGHRA and CDR2 is YSYEKL. Here the CDR3 reads CASSQESSVVGVITYEQYF. The CDR3 DNA is TGCGCCAGCAGCCAAGAAAGTTCGGTTGTAGGTGTCATTACCTACGAGCAGTACTTC.

This clonotype came up many times. The rearrangement joins TRBV6-1 to TRBJ1-1, with 8 bases fitting TRBD1. CDR1 is MNHNS and CDR2 is SASEGT in the germline V gene. V was clipped by 7 bases and J by 6 bases; unmatched bases: 10. The length of the CDR3 is 14 residues. The CDR3 loop is CASTRQGPDAEAFF. The CDR3 DNA is TGTGCCAGCACCAGACAGGGGCCGGACGCTGAAGCTTTCTTT.

In regard to this clonotype: This sequence may be a read error, since a much larger clone differs from it by one base. The chain has TRBV25-1 and TRBJ2-3; D gene uncertain. CDR1 is MGHDK, CDR2 SYGVNS, per germline. The CDR3 sequence is 11 residues long. CDR3 protein: CANSATYAQYF. The CDR3 DNA sequence: TGTGCCAACAGTGCCACATACGCGCAGTATTTT.

This clonotype has ten or more counts. DNA for the CDR3: TGTGCCAGCATTCGAGGGACTATCTCTGGGACCCAGTACTTC. This translates into CASIRGTISGTQYF. V usage is TRBV6-2 or TRBV6-3 and J usage is TRBJ2-5; 7 bases are shared with TRBD2. Per the germline V gene, CDR1 is MNHEY and CDR2 is SVGEGT. V lost 7 bases and J lost 7; bases outside the gene matches: 12. The CDR3 runs 14 residues.

The chain employs TRBV2 and TRBJ1-2; D is unresolved. Trimming took off 3 bases at V and 7 bases at J, with 9 bases between the two ends. The CDR3 has 12 residues. The germline CDR1 and CDR2 sequences are SNHLY and FYNNEI. The CDR3 loop is CASSDQAPGYTF. DNA for the CDR3: TGTGCCAGCAGTGATCAGGCCCCTGGCTACACCTTC.

This clonotype was counted at least ten times. The chain links TRBV3-1 to TRBJ2-4; 11 bases line up with TRBD2. Trimming removed 0 bases from V and 10 bases from J; junction bases left unmatched: 5. Germline-derived CDR1 and CDR2 are LGHDT and YNNKEL (reference sequence). This CDR3 region has 15 residues. The CDR3 nucleotides are TGTGCCAGCAGCCAAGAGGTAACTAGCGGGAGTATTCAGTACTTC. Translating it yields CASSQEVTSGSIQYF.

The genes are TRBV10-2 and TRBJ2-7; tentatively, D is TRBD1 or TRBD2 (6 bases each). CDR1 WSHSY and CDR2 SAAADI come from the germline V gene. The CDR3 sequence is 14 residues long. Trimming took 4 bases from V and 7 from J, leaving 17 bases between them. CDR3 loop: CASSAAGRGWEQYF. The CDR3 nucleotides read TGCGCCAGCAGTGCGGCGGGAAGGGGGTGGGAGCAGTACTTC.

This clonotype has ten or more counts. This sequence joins TRBV20-1 and TRBJ2-1; D is possibly TRBD1 or TRBD2 (6 bases each). From germline, CDR1 is DFQATT and CDR2 SNEGSKA (reference sequence). V was trimmed by 1 base and J by 5 bases, leaving 9 bases between them. The CDR3 contains 13 residues. The CDR3 here is CSARGGADNEQFF. The CDR3 coding sequence is TGCAGTGCTAGAGGGGGGGCCGACAATGAGCAGTTCTTC.

This clonotype was counted many times. The V call is TRBV6-2 or TRBV6-3, the J call TRBJ2-1; 10 nucleotides agree with TRBD2. The V and J ends lost 7 bases and 14 bases, in that order; junction bases with no gene match: 8. This CDR3 has 12 residues. The germline V gene encodes CDR1 MNHEY and CDR2 SVGEGT. DNA of the CDR3: TGTGCCAGCACTTCCGGACTAGCGGACGAGTTCTTC. The encoded protein is CASTSGLADEFF.

This clonotype was seen once. A much larger clone is a single base away; this may be a read error. The V call is TRBV4-2, the J call TRBJ2-3; D ambiguous. The germline V gene has CDR1 LGHNA and CDR2 YNFKEQ. Trimming stripped 1 base from V and 6 bases from J, with 11 bases between. This CDR3 comprises 14 residues. CDR3 residues: CASSQGSWSDTQYF. The CDR3 DNA reads as TGTGCCAGCAGCCAAGGTAGCTGGAGCGATACGCAGTATTTT.

Ten or more counts support this clonotype. V usage is TRBV24-1 and J usage is TRBJ1-2, with TRBD1 as a possible D gene (5 bases). Between the trimmed V and J ends, which lost 3 bases and 6 bases, there was a span of 19 bases. CDR3 length: 16 residues. Looked up from germline, CDR1 is KGHDR and CDR2 is SFDVKD. The CDR3 loop reads CATSDGAGEPQHGYTF. Here the CDR3 DNA reads TGTGCCACCAGTGATGGGGCGGGCGAGCCTCAGCATGGCTACACCTTC.

The gene calls are TRBV3-1 and TRBJ2-3; 7 bases map to TRBD1. V lost 0 bases, J lost 2 bases, and 8 bases stayed unmatched. The CDR3 consists of 17 residues. The germline V gene has CDR1 LGHDT and CDR2 YNNKEL (reference sequence). The CDR3 region has the DNA TGTGCCAGCAGCCAAGACCGGGACAGATGGACCACAGATACGCAGTATTTT. As protein: CASSQDRDRWTTDTQYF.

This clonotype showed up just a few times. The chain carries TRBV7-9 and TRBJ2-7; D possibly uses TRBD1 or TRBD2 (5 bases each). The germline V gene encodes CDR1 SEHNR and CDR2 FQNEAQ (reference sequence). With 4 bases removed from V and 3 bases from J, the gap between germline ends came to 7 bases. The CDR3 length is 12 residues. In nucleotides, the CDR3 is TGTGCCAGCAGCTGGGACCTCTACGAGCAGTACTTC. It translates to CASSWDLYEQYF.